Shown below are 7 T cell receptor beta chains from a single sample sequenced in a study of vaccination and CD4 T cells after COVID-19. Described treatment: roughly 10-day PBMC culture with coronavirus spike peptide pools or control peptides (ViraFEST assay). Scientists ran DNA taken from cultured CD4+ T cells through the Oncomine TCR Beta short-read assay for sequencing. TCRdb analysed the PCR reads with MiXCR anew, one entry per CDR3 protein. The sample shows some 13,000 distinct CDR3 sequences, 35% of them seen only once. Antigen specificity for these receptors is unknown. Material for sequencing was CD4+ T cells from blood, cultured in vitro. The source is a human donor who had recovered from COVID-19.

V usage is TRBV3-1 and J usage is TRBJ1-1, with 7 bases that match TRBD1. V trimming: 4 bases; J trimming: 7 bases; junction bases outside the gene matches: 12. Germline CDR1 and CDR2: LGHDT and YNNKEL (reference sequence). The CDR3 consists of 15 residues. The CDR3 nucleotides are TGTGCCAGCAGCCGGGGACAGCAAAGTCTTTATGAAGCTTTCTTT. It codes for CASSRGQQSLYEAFF.

This sequence joins TRBV12-3 or TRBV12-4 and TRBJ2-7; 7 bases map to TRBD1. The CDR3 has 15 amino acids. Trimming at V came to 6 bases and at J to 0 bases, leaving 8 bases not matched to a gene. The CDR3 DNA reads TGTGCCAGCAGCCCTGGACAGGCTATCTCCTACGAGCAGTACTTC. Translating it yields CASSPGQAISYEQYF.

The chain carries TRBV5-4 and TRBJ1-1; D ambiguous. The CDR3 runs to 15 residues. Deletions cut 0 bases from V and 3 bases from J, with 12 bases between. CDR1 is SGHNT and CDR2 is YYREEE in the germline V gene (reference sequence). CDR3 in DNA: TGTGCCAGCAGCTTGGAGGCAGCCAGGTACACTGAAGCTTTCTTT. Translating it yields CASSLEAARYTEAFF. Combining the CDR3 with reference TRBV5-4 and TRBJ1-1 gives the whole variable domain ETGVTQSPTHLIKTRGQQVTLRCSSQSGHNTVSWYQQALGQGPQFIFQYYREEENGRGNFPPRFSGLQFPNYSSELNVNALELDDSALYLCASSLEAARYTEAFFGQGTRLTVV.

The V gene is TRBV12-3 or TRBV12-4, the J gene TRBJ1-4; D ambiguous. The CDR3 length is 13 residues. Trimming pared 7 bases from V and 10 bases from J, leaving 16 bases between. The CDR3 reads CASKVGISAKLFF. The CDR3 DNA reads TGTGCCAGCAAGGTGGGAATTTCGGCAAAACTGTTTTTT.

The chain combines TRBV15 with TRBJ2-7, with D perhaps assigned TRBD1 or TRBD2 (5 bases each). The CDR3 runs to 16 residues. Trimming removed 3 bases at V and 0 bases at J, with 15 bases between. Germline values: CDR1 LNHNV, CDR2 YYDKDF (reference sequence). CDR3 coding DNA: TGTGCCACCAGCAGGCTAGCAGGGTACTCCTCCTACGAGCAGTACTTC. As protein: CATSRLAGYSSYEQYF.

This clonotype qualifies as medium-sized. The chain combines TRBV6-2 or TRBV6-3 with TRBJ2-5; D could derive from TRBD1 or TRBD2 (5 bases each). CDR3 length: 14 residues. V lost 6 bases and J lost 11, with 22 bases in between. Per germline, CDR1 MNHEY and CDR2 SVGEGT. In nucleotides, the CDR3 is TGTGCCAGCAGCCTCCTATCCTACCGGGACGTTCAGTACTTC. It translates to CASSLLSYRDVQYF.

The chain is built from TRBV11-1 and TRBJ2-1; D is uncertain. V was shortened by 5 bases and J by 0 bases, with 5 bases between the two germline ends. The CDR3 has 13 residues. Germline CDR1 and CDR2: SGHAT and FQDESV (reference sequence). CDR3 sequence: CASSTRSYNEQFF. The CDR3, as DNA: TGTGCCAGCAGCACCCGCTCCTACAATGAGCAGTTCTTC.